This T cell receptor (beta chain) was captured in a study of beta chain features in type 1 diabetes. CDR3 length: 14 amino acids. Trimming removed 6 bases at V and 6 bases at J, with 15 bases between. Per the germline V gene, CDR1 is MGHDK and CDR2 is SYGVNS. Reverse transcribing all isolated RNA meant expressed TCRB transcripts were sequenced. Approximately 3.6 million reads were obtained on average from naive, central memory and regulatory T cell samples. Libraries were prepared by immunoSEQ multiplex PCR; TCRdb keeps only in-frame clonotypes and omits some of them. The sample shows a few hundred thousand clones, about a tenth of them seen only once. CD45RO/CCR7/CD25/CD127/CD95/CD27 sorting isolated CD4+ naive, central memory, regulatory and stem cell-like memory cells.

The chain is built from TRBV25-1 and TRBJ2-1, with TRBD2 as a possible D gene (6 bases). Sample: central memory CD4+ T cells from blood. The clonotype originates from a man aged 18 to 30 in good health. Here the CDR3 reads CASRGLSGLNEQFF. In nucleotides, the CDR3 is TGTGCCAGCAGGGGCCTAAGCGGGCTCAATGAGCAGTTCTTC.